Below, one TCR beta chain is given with its context. What it recognizes is unknown. At one end, the junction sequence differs from germline, possibly due to a read error. This record comes from a study of blood T cells in healthy people across ages. A J-beta primer mix and a sample-barcoded 5' primer were used in a second PCR of about 7 to 12 cycles. Sequencing recovered at least 3 million CDR3-containing paired-end reads from each sample. A single record per CDR3 protein comes from TCRdb applying MiXCR to the 5' RACE reads. The table records approximately 1,000,000 distinct CDR3 sequences, 35% to 55% of them present only once. The authors drew about 9.5 milliliters of peripheral blood from each donor. Germline lookup yields CDR1 SGHKS and CDR2 YYEKEE (reference sequence). CDR3 length equals 13 residues. The study's findings and limits: Since the PBMCs were unsorted, naive and antigen-experienced cells could not be conclusively compared. Older individuals had lower TCR beta diversity per million T cells (the decline was roughly linear).

The clonotype originates from a woman aged 55 to 70 in good health. Sequencing was carried out using blood. This sequence joins TRBV5-5 and TRBJ2-3; either TRBD1 or TRBD2 may supply D (5 bases each). As DNA, the CDR3 is TGTGCCAGCAGCTTTGGGACCGCAGATGCGCAGTATTTT. Translated: CASSFGTADAQYF.